This T cell receptor beta chain is drawn from a study of blood T cell repertoires in COVID-19. Background on the study: The United States, Italy and Spain provided the acute and convalescent COVID-19 samples. T cells, B-cell-depleted T cells, or PBMCs provided the cDNA or gDNA that served as material.

Germline loops: CDR1 KGHDR, CDR2 SFDVKD. V gave up 4 bases and J gave up 5 bases; unmatched junction bases: 8. CDR3 length equals 17 residues. Per the authors' pipeline: From reference gene primer amplification, estimates of nucleated cell counts were derived. The method was immunoSEQ multiplex PCR; TCRdb's version includes in-frame clones alone and lacks a portion of them. V, J and clone size are those of that table, while D and trimming were read from the DNA. The data hold 100,000 to 150,000 clones, with 70% to 85% observed a single time. In this sample, this clone turned up once. This chain links TRBV24-1 with TRBJ1-6; TRBD1 matches at 9 bases. This TCR came from a woman aged 45-60 years with acute or convalescent COVID-19. The sequenced sample was peripheral blood. In DNA form, the CDR3 reads TGTGCCACCAGTGACCAACAGGGGGCAAAGGATAATTCACCCCTCCACTTT. Translating gives CATSDQQGAKDNSPLHF.